One and the same sample provided the 9 T cell receptor beta chains below, sequenced in a study of radiation and T cells in renal cell carcinoma. Treatment specified: treatment-naive control, cytoreductive nephrectomy. Sequenced by immunoSEQ multiplex PCR; TCRdb stores in-frame clones only, minus some. This table holds over 10,000 clones, less than 70% found once. The starting material was tumor tissue, obtained from a patient whose treatment was nephrectomy without radiotherapy. The origin of the receptors is a woman at least 80 years old with renal cell carcinoma.

This chain links TRBV7-6 with TRBJ1-1, with D uncertain. The CDR3 is 13 residues long. Trimming removed 1 base from V and 7 bases from J, with 10 bases in between. Germline loops: CDR1 SGHVS, CDR2 FNYEAQ. The CDR3 reads CASSLGEEDEAFF. In nucleotides, the CDR3 is TGTGCCAGCAGCTTAGGTGAGGAAGATGAAGCTTTCTTT. Variable domain in full (rest from reference TRBV7-6 and TRBJ1-1): GAGVSQSPRYKVTKRGQDVALRCDPISGHVSLYWYRQALGQGPEFLTYFNYEAQQDKSGLPNDRFSAERPEGSISTLTIQRTEQRDSAMYRCASSLGEEDEAFFGQGTRLTVV.

The V gene is TRBV28, the J gene TRBJ1-1; tentative D call: TRBD1 (5 bases). CDR1 is MDHEN and CDR2 is SYDVKM in the germline V gene. CDR3 length equals 15 residues. V was trimmed by 8 bases and J by 1 base, leaving 17 bases between them. The CDR3 DNA follows: TGTGCCAGCCCTCCCCCTGGGCAGGGGAACACTGAAGCTTTCTTT. Encoded protein: CASPPPGQGNTEAFF. The entire variable domain, with the rest obtained from reference TRBV28 and TRBJ1-1, is as follows: DVKVTQSSRYLVKRTGEKVFLECVQDMDHENMFWYRQDPGLGLRLIYFSYDVKMKEKGDIPEGYSVSREKKERFSLILESASTNQTSMYLCASPPPGQGNTEAFFGQGTRLTVV.

J is TRBJ1-4 and V is TRBV27, with a weak D call TRBD1 (6 bases). This CDR3 contains 15 residues. Germline loops: CDR1 MNHEY, CDR2 SMNVEV (reference sequence). V was pared by 5 bases and J by 8 bases, with 18 bases between. CDR3 in amino acids: CASSRDRSGYEKLFF. DNA of the CDR3: TGTGCCAGCAGTCGAGACAGGTCTGGTTACGAAAAACTGTTTTTT.

The chain is built from TRBV5-1 and TRBJ2-3; D not resolved. CDR3 length: 13 amino acids. Per germline, CDR1 SGHRS and CDR2 YFSETQ. Trimming shortened V by 0 bases and J by 5 bases, and 7 bases separated the two germline ends. The CDR3 bases are TGCGCCAGCAGCTTGGGCTTCGGAGATACGCAGTATTTT. As protein: CASSLGFGDTQYF.

CDR3 region: CASSYSGTGVSYEQYF. DNA of the CDR3: TGTGCCAGCAGTTACTCCGGGACAGGGGTTTCCTACGAGCAGTACTTC. V and J are TRBV6-5 and TRBJ2-5, with 10 nucleotides matching TRBD1. The J call may not be correct, given that the DNA end is closer to TRBJ2-7. This CDR3 has 16 residues. Germline loops: CDR1 MNHEY, CDR2 SVGAGI.

This rearrangement joins TRBV7-2 to TRBJ1-2, with D tentatively TRBD1 (5 bases). Germline values: CDR1 SGHTA, CDR2 FQGNSA. This CDR3 region has 13 residues. Trimming removed 5 bases at V and 3 bases at J, with 10 bases between. In nucleotides, the CDR3 is TGTGCCAGCAGCCTCCGGGACCACTATGGCTACACCTTC. Its protein is CASSLRDHYGYTF.

The rearrangement joins TRBV6-1 to TRBJ1-2; no definite D call. Germline V lookup: CDR1 MNHNS, CDR2 SASEGT. This CDR3 has 13 residues. V was pared by 7 bases and J by 4 bases, with 13 bases between. DNA for the CDR3: TGTGCCAGCATTCTTGAGTGGGCCTATGGCTACACCTTC. Protein sequence: CASILEWAYGYTF.

The chain carries TRBV9 and TRBJ2-3, with 7 bases identical to TRBD1. CDR3 length: 14 amino acids. Per germline, CDR1 SGDLS and CDR2 YYNGEE. The V and J ends lost 1 base and 5 bases, in that order; junction bases with no gene match: 4. As DNA, the CDR3 is TGTGCCAGCAGCGTAACAGGGGCGTTAGATACGCAGTATTTT. Its protein is CASSVTGALDTQYF.

This rearrangement joins TRBV9 to TRBJ2-7; D perhaps matches TRBD1 (6 bases). Trimming took 6 bases from V and 6 from J, leaving 31 bases between them. Looked up from germline, CDR1 is SGDLS and CDR2 is YYNGEE. This CDR3 has 18 residues. The CDR3 DNA follows: TGTGCCAGCACCATCCCTATGGTGGGGGCAGGGACGGGGCGCGAGCAGTACGTC. This sequence encodes CASTIPMVGAGTGREQYV.